This T cell receptor beta chain was sequenced during a study of T cells after yellow fever vaccination. General observations from the study: Researchers report a weaker secondary response that nonetheless peaked faster, day 5 versus 15. Any FACS-sorted repertoire could hold abundant clonotypes that contaminate it from the bulk population.

Concerning this clonotype itself: Its antigen is not identified.

TCRdb passed the 5' RACE reads through MiXCR, listing each CDR3 protein once. The data hold about 260,000 distinct CDR3 sequences, with around 5.2% observed a single time. The CDR3 loop spans 12 amino acids. The ends were cut back, 3 bases at V and 10 bases at J, with 10 bases in the middle. Sequences were derived from CD4+ T cells sorted from PBMCs, sampled on the day of the yellow fever booster vaccination. This sequence originates from a man aged 18 to 30 who received the YFV17D yellow fever vaccine. The chain uses TRBV12-3 or TRBV12-4 and TRBJ1-5; the D is unclear. The DNA of the CDR3 is TGTGCCAGCAGTTTGTTAGGGCGTCCCCAGCATTTT. Translating it yields CASSLLGRPQHF.